This is a list of T cell receptor beta chains from one sample in a study of shared clonotypes between healthy human individuals. The data were produced by immunoSEQ multiplex PCR, yet TCRdb's version contains in-frame clones alone and is incomplete. The sample contains about 340,000 clones, more than 60% of which appear only once. Source material: memory CD4+ T cells sorted from blood. These TCRs come from a man aged 25-45 years in good health. Both conserved end residues are part of each CDR3. Where a row states a size, it is once, few, many or the class of an expanded clone; other rows omit it.

V gene,clone size,CDR3 protein
TRBV25-1,many,CASSEPLTGFPLNEQFF
TRBV29-1,once,CSVVEQQETQYF
TRBV14,.,CASSLWEGTGTSPLHF
TRBV30,.,CGSTGANVLTF
TRBV29-1,.,CSVTGRGANEKLFF
TRBV5-4,.,CASSLAKAGAEQFF
TRBV27,few,CASGFAGVHGTGELFF
TRBV7-2,.,CASSAGTRYTGELFF
TRBV7-3,.,CASSLRLSNSPLHF
TRBV11-2,.,CASSLDLLVDNEQFF
TRBV7-2,.,CASSFSGTSGSRQFF
TRBV19,.,CASSLPPARGPGELFF
TRBV7-8,.,CASILGRARSGNTIYF
TRBV5-6,.,CASSLGASPGGEQFF
TRBV5-1,many,CASSEQGSQMNTEAFF
TRBV7-9,.,CASSFIVTSNEQFF
TRBV21-1,few,CASSPNNNGTFSYEQYF
TRBV9,few,CASSPVPAGGAEQFF
TRBV27,.,CASSPLGYGQPQHF
TRBV30,.,CAWSVRGSTGFVREQYF
TRBV19,.,CASSRRTGGVTDTQYF
TRBV5-1,.,CASSLRPGQGGIQYF
TRBV7-8,.,CASRDFGFDEKLFF
TRBV2,.,CASSVIEGADTQYF